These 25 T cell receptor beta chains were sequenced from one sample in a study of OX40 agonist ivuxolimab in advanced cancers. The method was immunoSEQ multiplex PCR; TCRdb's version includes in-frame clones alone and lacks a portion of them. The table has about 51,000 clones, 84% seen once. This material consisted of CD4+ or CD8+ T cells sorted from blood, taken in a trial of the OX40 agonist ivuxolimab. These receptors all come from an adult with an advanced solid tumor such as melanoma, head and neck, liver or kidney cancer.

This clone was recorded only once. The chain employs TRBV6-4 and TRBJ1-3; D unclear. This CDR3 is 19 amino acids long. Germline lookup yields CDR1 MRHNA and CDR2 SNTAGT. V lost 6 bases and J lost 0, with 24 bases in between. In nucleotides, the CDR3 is TGTGCCAGCAGGAGAGTTTTTTTTTACAGAGGCCTCTCTGGAAACACCATATATTTT. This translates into CASRRVFFYRGLSGNTIYF.

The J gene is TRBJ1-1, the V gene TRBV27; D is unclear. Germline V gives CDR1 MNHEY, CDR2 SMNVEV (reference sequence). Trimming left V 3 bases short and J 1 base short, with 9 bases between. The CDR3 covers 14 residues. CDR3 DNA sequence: TGTGCCAGCAGTTTTCTGGGATCGAACACTGAAGCTTTCTTT. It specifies CASSFLGSNTEAFF.

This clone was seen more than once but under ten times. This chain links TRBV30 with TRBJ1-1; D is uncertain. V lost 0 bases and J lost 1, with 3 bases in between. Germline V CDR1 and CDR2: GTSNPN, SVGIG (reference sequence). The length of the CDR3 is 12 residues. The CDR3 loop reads CAWSVGNTEAFF. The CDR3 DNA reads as TGTGCCTGGAGTGTAGGGAACACTGAAGCTTTCTTT.

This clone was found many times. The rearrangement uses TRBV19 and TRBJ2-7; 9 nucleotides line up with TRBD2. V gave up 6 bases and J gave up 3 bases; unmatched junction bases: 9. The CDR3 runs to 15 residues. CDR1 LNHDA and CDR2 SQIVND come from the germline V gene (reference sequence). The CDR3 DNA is TGTGCCAGTAGGGAAGAGGCTAGCGGGAACTACGAGCAGTACTTC. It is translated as CASREEASGNYEQYF.

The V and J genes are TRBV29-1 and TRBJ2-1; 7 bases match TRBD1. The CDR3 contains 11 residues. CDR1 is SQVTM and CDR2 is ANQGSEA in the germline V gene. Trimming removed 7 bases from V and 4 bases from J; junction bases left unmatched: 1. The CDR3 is CSGGQYNEQFF. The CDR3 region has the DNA TGCAGCGGGGGACAGTACAATGAGCAGTTCTTC.

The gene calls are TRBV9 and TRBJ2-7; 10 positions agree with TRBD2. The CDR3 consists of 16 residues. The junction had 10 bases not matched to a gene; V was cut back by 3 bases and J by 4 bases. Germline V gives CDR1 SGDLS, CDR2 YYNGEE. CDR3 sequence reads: CASSGIPSGSVYEQYF. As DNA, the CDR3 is TGTGCCAGCAGCGGTATTCCTAGCGGGAGTGTGTACGAGCAGTACTTC.

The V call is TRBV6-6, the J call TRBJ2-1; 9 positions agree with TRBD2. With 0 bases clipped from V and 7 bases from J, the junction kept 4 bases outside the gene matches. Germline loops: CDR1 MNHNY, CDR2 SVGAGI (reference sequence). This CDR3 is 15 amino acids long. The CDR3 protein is CASSYSREGRNEQFF. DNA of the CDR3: TGTGCCAGCAGTTACTCGCGGGAGGGTAGAAATGAGCAGTTCTTC.

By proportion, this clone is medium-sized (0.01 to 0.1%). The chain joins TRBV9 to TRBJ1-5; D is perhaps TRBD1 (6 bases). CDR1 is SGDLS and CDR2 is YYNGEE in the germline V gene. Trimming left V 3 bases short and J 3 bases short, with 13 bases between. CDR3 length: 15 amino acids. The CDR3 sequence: CASSALTGINQPQHF. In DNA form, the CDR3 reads TGTGCCAGCAGCGCCTTAACAGGGATCAATCAGCCCCAGCATTTT.

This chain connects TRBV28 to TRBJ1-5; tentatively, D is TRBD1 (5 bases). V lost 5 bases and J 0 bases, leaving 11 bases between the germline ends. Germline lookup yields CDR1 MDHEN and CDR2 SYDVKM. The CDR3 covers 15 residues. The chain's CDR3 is CASSASGYSNQPQHF. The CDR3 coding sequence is TGTGCCAGCAGTGCCTCAGGGTATAGCAATCAGCCCCAGCATTTT.

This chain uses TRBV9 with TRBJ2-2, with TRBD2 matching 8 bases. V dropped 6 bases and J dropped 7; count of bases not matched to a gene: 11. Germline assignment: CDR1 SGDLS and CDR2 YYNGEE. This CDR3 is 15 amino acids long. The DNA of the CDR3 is TGTGCCAGCACTTATCGGGGGGGCCTCAGCGGGGAGCTGTTTTTT. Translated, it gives CASTYRGGLSGELFF.

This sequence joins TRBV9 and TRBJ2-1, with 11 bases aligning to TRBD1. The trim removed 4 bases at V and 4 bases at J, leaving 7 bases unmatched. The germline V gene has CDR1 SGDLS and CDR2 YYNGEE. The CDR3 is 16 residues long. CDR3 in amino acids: CASSPTGTGGYNEQFF. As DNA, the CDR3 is TGTGCCAGCAGCCCAACCGGGACAGGGGGTTACAATGAGCAGTTCTTC. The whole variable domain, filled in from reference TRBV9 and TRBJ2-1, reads DSGVTQTPKHLITATGQRVTLRCSPRSGDLSVYWYQQSLDQGLQFLIQYYNGEERAKGNILERFSAQQFPDLHSELNLSSLELGDSALYFCASSPTGTGGYNEQFFGPGTRLTVL.

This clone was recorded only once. The CDR3 region is CASSQSMTDTQYF. As DNA, the CDR3 is TGTGCCAGCAGCCAATCGATGACAGATACGCAGTATTTT. This chain joins TRBV16 and TRBJ2-3, with unresolved D. Germline V gene data show CDR1 as KGHSY and CDR2 as FQNENV. The CDR3 sequence is 13 residues long. The V end lost 0 bases, the J end lost 3 bases, and 4 bases lay between the germline ends.

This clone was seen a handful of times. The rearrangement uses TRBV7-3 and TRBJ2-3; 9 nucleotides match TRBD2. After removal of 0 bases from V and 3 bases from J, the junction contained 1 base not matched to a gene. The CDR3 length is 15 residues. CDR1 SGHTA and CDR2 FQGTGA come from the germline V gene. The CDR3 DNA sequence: TGTGCCAGCAGCTTAACTAGCGGGGGAACAGATACGCAGTATTTT. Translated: CASSLTSGGTDTQYF.

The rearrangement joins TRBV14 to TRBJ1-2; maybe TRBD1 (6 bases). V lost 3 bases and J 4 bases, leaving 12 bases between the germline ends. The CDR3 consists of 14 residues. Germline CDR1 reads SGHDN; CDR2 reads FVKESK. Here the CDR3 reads CASSQITGTYGYTF. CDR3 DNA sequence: TGTGCCAGCAGCCAGATAACAGGGACCTATGGCTACACCTTC. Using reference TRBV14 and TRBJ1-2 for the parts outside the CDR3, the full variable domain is EAGVTQFPSHSVIEKGQTVTLRCDPISGHDNLYWYRRVMGKEIKFLLHFVKESKQDESGMPNNRFLAERTGGTYSTLKVQPAELEDSGVYFCASSQITGTYGYTFGSGTRLTVV.

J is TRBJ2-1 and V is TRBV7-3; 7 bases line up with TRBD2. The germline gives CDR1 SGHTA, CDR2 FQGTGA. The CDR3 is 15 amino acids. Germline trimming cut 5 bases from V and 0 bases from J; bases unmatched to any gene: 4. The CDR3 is CASSPLADSYNEQFF. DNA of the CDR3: TGTGCCAGCAGCCCTCTAGCGGACTCCTACAATGAGCAGTTCTTC.

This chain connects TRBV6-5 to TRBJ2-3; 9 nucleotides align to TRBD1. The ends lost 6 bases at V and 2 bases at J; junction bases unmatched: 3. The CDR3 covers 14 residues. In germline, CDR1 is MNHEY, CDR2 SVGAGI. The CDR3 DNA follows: TGTGCCAGCAGGGGACAGGGATTCACAGATACGCAGTATTTT. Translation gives CASRGQGFTDTQYF.

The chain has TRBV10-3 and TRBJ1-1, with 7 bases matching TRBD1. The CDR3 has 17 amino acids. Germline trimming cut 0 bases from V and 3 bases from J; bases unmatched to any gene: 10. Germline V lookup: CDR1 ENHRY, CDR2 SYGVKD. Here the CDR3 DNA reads TGTGCCATCAGTGAGTCACCGCACAGGGGAACGGACACTGAAGCTTTCTTT. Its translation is CAISESPHRGTDTEAFF.

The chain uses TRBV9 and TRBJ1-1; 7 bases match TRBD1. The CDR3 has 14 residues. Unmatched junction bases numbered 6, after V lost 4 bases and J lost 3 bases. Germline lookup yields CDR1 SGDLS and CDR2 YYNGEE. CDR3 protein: CASSTQTGDTEAFF. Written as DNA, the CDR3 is TGTGCCAGCAGCACCCAAACAGGGGACACTGAAGCTTTCTTT.

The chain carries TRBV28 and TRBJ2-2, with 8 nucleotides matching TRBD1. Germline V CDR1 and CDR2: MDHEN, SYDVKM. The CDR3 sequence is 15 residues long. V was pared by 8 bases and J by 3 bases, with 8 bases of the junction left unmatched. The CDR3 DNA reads TGTGCCAGCCATATGACAGGGGCGTACACCGGGGAGCTGTTTTTT. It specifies CASHMTGAYTGELFF.

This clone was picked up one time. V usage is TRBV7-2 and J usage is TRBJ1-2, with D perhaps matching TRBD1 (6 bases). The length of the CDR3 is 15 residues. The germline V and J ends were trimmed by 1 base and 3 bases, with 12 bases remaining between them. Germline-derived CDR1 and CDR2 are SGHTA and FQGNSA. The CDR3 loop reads CASSLVRGAYYGYTF. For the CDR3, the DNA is TGTGCCAGCAGCTTAGTTAGGGGGGCCTACTATGGCTACACCTTC.

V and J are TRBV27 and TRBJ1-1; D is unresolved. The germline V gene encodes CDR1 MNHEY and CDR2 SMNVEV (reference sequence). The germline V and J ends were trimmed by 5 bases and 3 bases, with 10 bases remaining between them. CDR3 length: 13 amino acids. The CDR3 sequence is CASSPGRDTEAFF. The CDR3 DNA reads TGTGCCAGCAGTCCAGGTAGAGACACTGAAGCTTTCTTT.

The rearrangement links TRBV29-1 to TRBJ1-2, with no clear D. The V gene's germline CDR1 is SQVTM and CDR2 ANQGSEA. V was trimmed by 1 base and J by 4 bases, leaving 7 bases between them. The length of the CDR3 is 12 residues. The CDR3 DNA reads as TGCAGCGTTGAAGGAGGGAGCTATGGCTACACCTTC. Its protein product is CSVEGGSYGYTF.

CDR3 in DNA: TGTGCCAGCAGCGTAGACAGGGACTCCTCCTCTGGGGCCAACGTCCTGACTTTC. It yields the protein CASSVDRDSSSGANVLTF. The V and J genes are TRBV9 and TRBJ2-6, with D perhaps matching TRBD1 or TRBD2 (6 bases each). The CDR3 loop spans 18 amino acids. The germline V and J ends were trimmed by 0 bases and 0 bases, with 13 bases remaining between them. Germline V gene sequence: CDR1 SGDLS, CDR2 YYNGEE.

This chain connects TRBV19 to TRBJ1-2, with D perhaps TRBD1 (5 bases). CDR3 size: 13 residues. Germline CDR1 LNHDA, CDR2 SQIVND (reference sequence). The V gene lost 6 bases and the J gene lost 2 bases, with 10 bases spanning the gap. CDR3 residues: CASRGDRNYGYTF. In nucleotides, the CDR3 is TGTGCCAGTAGGGGGGATAGAAACTATGGCTACACCTTC.

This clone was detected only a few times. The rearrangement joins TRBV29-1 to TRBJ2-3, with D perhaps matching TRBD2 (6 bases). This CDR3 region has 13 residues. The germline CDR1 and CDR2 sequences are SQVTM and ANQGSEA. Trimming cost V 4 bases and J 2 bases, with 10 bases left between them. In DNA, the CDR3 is TGCAGCGTTGGGGGGGTTGTCACAGATACGCAGTATTTT. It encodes CSVGGVVTDTQYF.